This T cell receptor (beta chain) originates from a study of cytomegalovirus exposure and HLA in healthy donors. The study, taken as a whole, reports: A later analysis linked a missense variant in DCLRE1C to the trimming of TCR beta V and J genes. Most subjects had HLA-A and HLA-B alleles reportedly predicted accurately by TCR beta sequences. Follow-up analysis found HLA locus-dependent TCR association rates, highest for DRB1 and lowest for HLA-C. It was reportedly the case that the classifier diagnosed cytomegalovirus status with high specificity and sensitivity.

PCR involved 60 Vbeta and 13 Jbeta primers. Some clones are missing from TCRdb's copy, which holds only in-frame ones; the method was immunoSEQ multiplex PCR. This table has 60,000 to 100,000 clones, about four fifths appearing once. As concerns this clone: Antigen unknown.

Sequenced sample: PBMCs. This receptor was identified in a middle-aged man in good health and CMV-seronegative.

The CDR3 region is CASSEGRVRTVEAFF. The CDR3 DNA is TGTGCCAGCAGTGAAGGTCGAGTAAGGACAGTAGAGGCTTTCTTT. This chain joins TRBV2 and TRBJ1-1; a weak D match, TRBD1 (6 bases). The CDR3 extends over 15 amino acids. V was pared by 1 base and J by 11 bases, with 20 bases between. Germline assignment: CDR1 SNHLY and CDR2 FYNNEI.